Listed below are T cell receptor beta chains from one sample, sequenced in a study of blood T cell repertoires in COVID-19. The protocol was immunoSEQ multiplex PCR, while the TCRdb copy is restricted to in-frame clones and leaves out a portion. Seen here are a few hundred thousand clones, approximately 90% observed once, and the top ten hold approximately 1%. The sample was PBMCs or T cells enriched from blood (not recorded which). The source of these receptors is a man aged 18 to 30 who had recovered from COVID-19. The CDR3 runs from the conserved cysteine through the conserved F or W. D genes are given only for firm matches. For some rows the clone size is stated as once, few or many, or as a class when expanded; others skip it.

size: once; D: .; J: TRBJ1-5; V: TRBV19; CDR3: CASRGEGRRVRPQHF; DNA: TGTGCCAGTCGTGGGGAGGGAAGGAGAGTGCGGCCCCAGCATTTT
size: once; D: .; J: TRBJ2-3; V: TRBV19; CDR3: CASSPGLRDTQYF; DNA: TGTGCCAGTAGTCCAGGGTTACGAGATACGCAGTATTTT
size: .; D: .; J: TRBJ1-5; V: TRBV20-1; CDR3: CSASTAINQPQHF; DNA: TGCAGTGCTAGTACTGCCATTAATCAGCCCCAGCATTTT
size: .; D: .; J: TRBJ2-1; V: TRBV5-1; CDR3: CASSPWGDNEQFF; DNA: TGCGCCAGCAGTCCGTGGGGGGACAATGAGCAGTTCTTC
size: .; D: TRBD1; J: TRBJ1-1; V: TRBV6-5; CDR3: CASSPTGGEIGAFF; DNA: TGTGCCAGCAGCCCAACAGGGGGCGAGATCGGAGCTTTCTTT
size: .; D: TRBD2; J: TRBJ2-7; V: TRBV28; CDR3: CASSLRAGGSGEQYF; DNA: TGTGCCAGCAGTTTACGAGCGGGAGGTTCGGGCGAGCAGTACTTC
size: .; D: .; J: TRBJ2-5; V: TRBV7-2; CDR3: CASSSRRTGETQYF; DNA: TGTGCCAGCAGCTCTCGGCGAACGGGAGAGACCCAGTACTTC
size: .; D: TRBD1; J: TRBJ2-7; V: TRBV12-5; CDR3: CASGLGLGTGSSYEQYF; DNA: TGTGCTAGTGGTTTGGGACTCGGGACAGGGAGCTCCTACGAGCAGTACTTC
size: .; D: .; J: TRBJ1-6; V: TRBV27; CDR3: CASSPDIGSPLHF; DNA: TGTGCCAGCAGTCCCGACATCGGTTCACCCCTCCACTTT
size: .; D: .; J: TRBJ1-5; V: TRBV7-9; CDR3: CASTNGGNQPQHF; DNA: TGTGCCAGCACCAACGGGGGAAATCAGCCCCAGCATTTT
size: few; D: TRBD1; J: TRBJ2-1; V: TRBV9; CDR3: CASSESGTGANEQFF; DNA: TGTGCCAGCAGCGAATCCGGGACAGGGGCTAATGAGCAGTTCTTC
size: .; D: .; J: TRBJ1-1; V: TRBV28; CDR3: CASRKNREPNTEAFF; DNA: TGTGCCAGCAGGAAAAACAGGGAACCGAACACTGAAGCTTTCTTT
size: .; D: TRBD1; J: TRBJ2-5; V: TRBV2; CDR3: CASSGSTGVETQYF; DNA: TGTGCCAGCAGTGGTTCGACAGGGGTGGAGACCCAGTACTTC
size: .; D: TRBD1; J: TRBJ2-7; V: TRBV27; CDR3: CASTRKGTGQGALYEQYF; DNA: TGTGCCAGCACCAGAAAGGGAACGGGACAGGGGGCGCTCTACGAGCAGTACTTC
size: .; D: TRBD1; J: TRBJ1-2; V: TRBV7-2; CDR3: CASSRQTGIPPSPYGYTF; DNA: TGTGCCAGCAGCAGACAGACAGGGATCCCCCCGTCCCCCTATGGCTACACCTTC
size: .; D: .; J: TRBJ2-1; V: TRBV4-2; CDR3: CASSQATVNEQFF; DNA: TGTGCCAGCAGCCAAGCTACCGTCAATGAGCAGTTCTTC
size: .; D: .; J: TRBJ1-2; V: TRBV6-5; CDR3: CASSYPGGAQKGYTF; DNA: TGTGCCAGCAGTTACCCCGGTGGGGCCCAAAAGGGCTACACCTTC
size: .; D: TRBD1; J: TRBJ1-2; V: TRBV6-5; CDR3: CASSQGQGDGYTF; DNA: TGTGCCAGCAGTCAGGGACAGGGGGATGGCTACACCTTC
size: .; D: TRBD2; J: TRBJ2-7; V: TRBV9; CDR3: CASSVAAGGPLGYEQYF; DNA: TGTGCCAGCAGCGTAGCGGCGGGAGGGCCACTGGGCTACGAGCAGTACTTC
size: .; D: TRBD1; J: TRBJ2-1; V: TRBV4-3; CDR3: CASSPQDRGRRYNEQFF; DNA: TGCGCCAGCAGCCCTCAGGACAGGGGGCGCCGGTACAATGAGCAGTTCTTC
size: .; D: .; J: TRBJ2-1; V: TRBV4-3; CDR3: CASSQDSGGEQFF; DNA: TGCGCCAGCAGCCAAGATTCAGGTGGGGAGCAGTTCTTC
size: .; D: TRBD2; J: TRBJ2-2; V: TRBV29-1; CDR3: CSVEGGLAGVTGELFF; DNA: TGCAGCGTTGAAGGGGGACTAGCGGGAGTAACCGGGGAGCTGTTTTTT
size: .; D: TRBD1; J: TRBJ1-6; V: TRBV2; CDR3: CASSGFGTGDSYNSPLHF; DNA: TGTGCCAGCAGTGGGTTCGGGACAGGGGACTCCTATAATTCACCCCTCCACTTT
size: .; D: TRBD2; J: TRBJ2-5; V: TRBV9; CDR3: CASSVDVTSGLGGTQYF; DNA: TGTGCCAGCAGCGTAGATGTAACTAGCGGCCTGGGGGGGACCCAGTACTTC
size: once; D: .; J: TRBJ1-4; V: TRBV9; CDR3: CASTPHETNEKLFF; DNA: TGTGCCAGCACGCCCCATGAGACTAATGAAAAACTGTTTTTT
size: .; D: .; J: TRBJ2-7; V: TRBV19; CDR3: CASSPGQLNGEQYF; DNA: TGTGCCAGTAGTCCGGGACAATTAAACGGCGAGCAGTACTTC
size: .; D: .; J: TRBJ2-1; V: TRBV7-9; CDR3: CASTLAPREQFF; DNA: TGTGCCAGCACGCTAGCCCCCAGAGAGCAGTTCTTC
size: .; D: TRBD2; J: TRBJ2-3; V: TRBV7-9; CDR3: CASSPLTSGGRDTQYF; DNA: TGTGCCAGCAGCCCCCTGACTAGCGGGGGGCGGGATACGCAGTATTTT
size: once; D: .; J: TRBJ1-1; V: TRBV6-5; CDR3: CASTLSQGYTEAFF; DNA: TGTGCCAGCACCTTATCGCAGGGGTACACTGAAGCTTTCTTT
size: .; D: TRBD1; J: TRBJ1-2; V: TRBV2; CDR3: CASSEGTGPSTVYGYTF; DNA: TGTGCCAGCAGTGAGGGGACAGGTCCATCGACGGTCTATGGCTACACCTTC
size: .; D: TRBD2; J: TRBJ2-5; V: TRBV2; CDR3: CASSVASGRETQYF; DNA: TGTGCCAGCAGTGTAGCTAGCGGGCGAGAGACCCAGTACTTC
size: once; D: TRBD1; J: TRBJ1-1; V: TRBV18; CDR3: CASSPIPRTGDSTEAFF; DNA: TGTGCCAGCTCACCTATTCCGAGGACAGGTGATAGCACTGAAGCTTTCTTT
size: .; D: TRBD2; J: TRBJ2-3; V: TRBV19; CDR3: CASSKVGGGLTDTQYF; DNA: TGTGCCAGTAGTAAAGTTGGCGGGGGGCTCACAGATACGCAGTATTTT
size: .; D: .; J: TRBJ1-2; V: TRBV15; CDR3: CATSRAGSGYGYTF; DNA: TGTGCCACCAGCAGAGCGGGATCGGGCTATGGCTACACCTTC
size: .; D: TRBD1; J: TRBJ1-1; V: TRBV27; CDR3: CASSPGTGGTEAFF; DNA: TGTGCCAGCAGTCCGGGGACAGGGGGCACTGAAGCTTTCTTT
size: .; D: .; J: TRBJ1-2; V: TRBV19; CDR3: CASFTRRRVYGYTF; DNA: TGTGCCAGTTTCACACGACGGAGGGTCTATGGCTACACCTTC
size: .; D: .; J: TRBJ1-4; V: TRBV2; CDR3: CASRQTPATNEKLFF; DNA: TGTGCCAGCAGGCAGACTCCTGCAACTAATGAAAAACTGTTTTTT
size: .; D: .; J: TRBJ2-4; V: TRBV5-1; CDR3: CASNQGGLAKNIQYF; DNA: TGCGCCAGCAACCAGGGTGGCCTAGCCAAAAACATTCAGTACTTC
size: .; D: TRBD2; J: TRBJ2-1; V: TRBV4-2; CDR3: CASSQELAGGPSEDEQFF; DNA: TGTGCCAGCAGCCAAGAACTAGCGGGGGGCCCCTCGGAAGATGAGCAGTTCTTC
size: .; D: TRBD1; J: TRBJ1-4; V: TRBV12-3/TRBV12-4; CDR3: CASSQGGGEKLFF; DNA: TGTGCCAGCAGTCAGGGGGGAGGTGAAAAACTGTTTTTT
size: .; D: .; J: TRBJ2-5; V: TRBV6-5; CDR3: CASSYRGFETQYF; DNA: TGTGCCAGCAGTTACCGGGGGTTTGAGACCCAGTACTTC
size: .; D: TRBD2; J: TRBJ2-7; V: TRBV15; CDR3: CATTLAGGDEQYF; DNA: TGTGCCACCACGCTAGCGGGGGGGGACGAGCAGTACTTC
size: few; D: .; J: TRBJ1-4; V: TRBV19; CDR3: CASSIRSQSNEKLFF; DNA: TGTGCCAGTAGTATACGGTCACAGAGCAATGAAAAACTGTTTTTT
size: .; D: TRBD1; J: TRBJ2-7; V: TRBV7-2; CDR3: CASCRTGGIDEQYF; DNA: TGTGCCAGCTGTCGGACAGGGGGAATCGACGAGCAGTACTTC
size: .; D: TRBD1; J: TRBJ2-6; V: TRBV6-6; CDR3: CASSLGQGYSGANVLTF; DNA: TGTGCCAGCAGTCTCGGACAGGGGTACTCTGGGGCCAACGTCCTGACTTTC
size: .; D: .; J: TRBJ2-7; V: TRBV6-2/TRBV6-3; CDR3: CASSYLAVTSEQYF; DNA: TGTGCCAGCAGTTACTTGGCTGTTACATCCGAGCAGTACTTC
size: few; D: TRBD2; J: TRBJ2-3; V: TRBV9; CDR3: CASSGPGTRLTDTQYF; DNA: TGTGCCAGCAGCGGCCCCGGGACTAGACTCACAGATACGCAGTATTTT
size: .; D: TRBD1; J: TRBJ2-1; V: TRBV7-9; CDR3: CASSLVGTGGRDEQFF; DNA: TGTGCCAGCAGCTTAGTTGGGACAGGGGGGCGGGATGAGCAGTTCTTC
size: .; D: .; J: TRBJ1-1; V: TRBV7-9; CDR3: CASSAREVNTEAFF; DNA: TGTGCCAGCAGCGCAAGGGAGGTAAACACTGAAGCTTTCTTT
size: .; D: .; J: TRBJ1-1; V: TRBV19; CDR3: CASSIDREGGTEAFF; DNA: TGTGCCAGTAGTATAGATCGGGAGGGAGGCACTGAAGCTTTCTTT